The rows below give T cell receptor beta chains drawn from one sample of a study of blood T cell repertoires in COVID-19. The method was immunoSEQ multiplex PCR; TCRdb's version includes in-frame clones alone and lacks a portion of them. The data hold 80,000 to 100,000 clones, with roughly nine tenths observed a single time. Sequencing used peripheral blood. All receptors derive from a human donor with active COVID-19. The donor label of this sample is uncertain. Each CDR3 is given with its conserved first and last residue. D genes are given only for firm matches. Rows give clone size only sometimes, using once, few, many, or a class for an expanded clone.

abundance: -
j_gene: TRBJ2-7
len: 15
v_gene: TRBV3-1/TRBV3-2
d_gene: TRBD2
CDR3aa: CASSRTSGPHEEQYF
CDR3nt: TGTGCCAGCAGCCGAACTAGCGGGCCACATGAGGAGCAGTACTTC

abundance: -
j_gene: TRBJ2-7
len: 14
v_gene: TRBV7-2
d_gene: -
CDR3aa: CASSLGGTSYEQYF
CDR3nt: TGTGCCAGCAGCTTAGGCGGGACCTCCTACGAGCAGTACTTC

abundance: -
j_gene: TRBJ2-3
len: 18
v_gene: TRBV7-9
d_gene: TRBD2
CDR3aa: CASSSRPRSSGAKDTQYF
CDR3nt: TGTGCCAGCAGCTCCCGACCCCGGTCTAGCGGGGCGAAAGATACGCAGTATTTT

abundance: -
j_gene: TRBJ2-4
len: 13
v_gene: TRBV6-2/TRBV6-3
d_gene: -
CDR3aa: CASSSKGTWDQYF
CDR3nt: TGTGCCAGCAGTTCTAAAGGGACTTGGGATCAGTACTTC

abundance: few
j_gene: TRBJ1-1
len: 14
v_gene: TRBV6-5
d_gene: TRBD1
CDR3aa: CASSQGQGGAEAFF
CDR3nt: TGTGCCAGCAGCCAAGGACAGGGGGGGGCTGAAGCTTTCTTT

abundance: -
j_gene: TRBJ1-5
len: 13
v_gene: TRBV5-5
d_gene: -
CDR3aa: CASSLAGNQPQHF
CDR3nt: TGTGCCAGCAGCTTGGCAGGCAATCAGCCCCAGCATTTT

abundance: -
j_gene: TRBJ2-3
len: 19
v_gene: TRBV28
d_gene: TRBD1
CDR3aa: CASSPPRGPASLLTDTQYF
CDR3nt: TGTGCCAGCAGTCCTCCTAGGGGGCCCGCTAGCCTTCTCACAGATACGCAGTATTTT

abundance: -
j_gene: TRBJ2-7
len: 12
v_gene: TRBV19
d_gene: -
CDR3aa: CASSNGIYEQYF
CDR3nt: TGTGCCAGTAGTAACGGTATCTACGAGCAGTACTTC

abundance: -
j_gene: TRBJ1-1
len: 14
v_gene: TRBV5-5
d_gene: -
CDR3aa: CASTELGGRTEAFF
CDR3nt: TGTGCCAGCACCGAGCTGGGGGGTAGAACTGAAGCTTTCTTT

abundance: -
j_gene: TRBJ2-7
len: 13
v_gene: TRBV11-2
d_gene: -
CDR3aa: CASALLRGYEQYF
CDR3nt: TGTGCCAGCGCCCTGCTCCGGGGGTACGAGCAGTACTTC

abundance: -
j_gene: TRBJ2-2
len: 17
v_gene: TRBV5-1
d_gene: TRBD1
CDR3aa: CASTTEVAGGNTGELFF
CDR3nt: TGCGCCAGCACCACGGAGGTAGCAGGGGGAAACACCGGGGAGCTGTTTTTT

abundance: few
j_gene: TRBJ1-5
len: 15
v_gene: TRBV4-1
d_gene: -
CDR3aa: CAVKGAVFRNQPQHF
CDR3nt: TGCGCCGTCAAAGGGGCGGTCTTCCGAAATCAGCCCCAGCATTTT

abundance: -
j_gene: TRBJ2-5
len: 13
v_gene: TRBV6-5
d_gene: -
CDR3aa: CASRGLLVQTQYF
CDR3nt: TGTGCCAGCAGAGGACTGTTAGTCCAGACCCAGTACTTC

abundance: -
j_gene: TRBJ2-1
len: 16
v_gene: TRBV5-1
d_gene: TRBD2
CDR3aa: CASSWGLAGGLNEQFF
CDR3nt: TGCGCCAGCAGCTGGGGACTAGCGGGGGGCCTAAATGAGCAGTTCTTC